This T cell receptor beta chain comes out of a study of post-analysis software for immune sequencing data. Study information: Multiple sclerosis in the patients followed relapsing-remitting, secondary progressive and progressive-relapsing courses. Study-wide points: Those with multiple sclerosis, the patient group, showed significantly lower normalized Chao1 diversity than controls. TRBV5-6, TRBV5-1 and TRBV20-1 were among a handful of TRBV segments more frequent in patients than controls. Same-batch samples co-clustered strongly by F measure.

Prepared libraries of TCR beta cDNA carried unique molecular identifiers. T cells numbering roughly 0.9 to 10 million yielded cDNA molecules that totaled some 500,000. TCRdb reprocessed the PCR reads with MiXCR, giving one entry per CDR3 protein. Found here are roughly 670,000 distinct CDR3 sequences, roughly three fifths of them singletons; the top ten hold 11%. Germline values: CDR1 SQVTM, CDR2 ANQGSEA. This CDR3 region has 13 residues. This clonotype showed up just a few times. The antigen is unknown. One end of the junction varies from germline; a read error may be responsible. This clonotype originated in a girl under 10 years old with multiple sclerosis. Sequences were obtained from blood. The chain combines TRBV29-1 with TRBJ2-1; D is possibly TRBD2 (6 bases). Here the CDR3 reads CSGRTASSNEQFF. The CDR3 DNA reads TGCAGTGGGAGGACGGCCTCCTCCAATGAGCAGTTCTTC.